This note documents a single TCR beta chain sequence. Its antigen is still unknown. Trimming took 2 bases from V and 9 from J, leaving 24 bases between them. CDR3 length equals 17 residues. From germline, CDR1 is SGHRS and CDR2 YFSETQ. Template-switching 5'RACE yielded the TCR cDNA; a universal primer site and UMIs were added in the process. Using its own MiXCR run on the 5' RACE reads, TCRdb lists one record per CDR3 protein. The sample contains more than 350,000 distinct CDR3 sequences, under 14% of which appear only once. This sample was included in a study of T cells after yellow fever vaccination. Study-level results: Reappearing after the booster were most of the clones from primary vaccination (around 96% CD4, approximately 88% CD8).

The chain links TRBV5-1 to TRBJ2-1, with D possibly being TRBD2 (6 bases). The TCR originated in a man aged 18 to 35 who received the YFV17D yellow fever vaccine. The source was PBMCs, collected on the day of the first yellow fever vaccination. This CDR3 is CASSFRVTGVTPGEQFF. CDR3 sequence (DNA): TGCGCCAGCAGCTTCAGAGTAACGGGGGTCACCCCCGGTGAGCAGTTCTTC.